The entry below gives a single TCR beta chain sequence along with its context. Its specificity is unknown. The repertoire was sequenced with immunoSEQ multiplex PCR; TCRdb's copy has only in-frame clones and lacks some. The sample yields about 17,000 clones, almost 90% seen once. The sample originates from a study of T cells in localized non-small cell lung cancer. Study-level findings and limits: The study linked higher blood T cell density to longer overall survival. Out of the top 100 tumor clones, a median about 50 were seen in adjacent lung. Uninvolved adjacent lung, not tumor, had the highest T cell clonality. Heterogeneity cannot be ruled out, as sequencing used one tumor region only.

Germline V gene lookup returns CDR1 SGHNT and CDR2 YENEEA. Losses at the gene ends were 0 bases for V and 8 bases for J; bases not matched to a gene: 4. The CDR3 is 14 residues long. The source of this sequence is a woman aged 40-69 years with stage III lung adenocarcinoma. The input for sequencing was peripheral blood mononuclear cells, taken before any cancer treatment. The genes are TRBV11-3 and TRBJ2-3, with TRBD2 matching 8 bases. DNA of the CDR3: TGTGCCAGCAGCTTAGACGCAGCGGGAGCTACGCAGTATTTT. This translates into CASSLDAAGATQYF.